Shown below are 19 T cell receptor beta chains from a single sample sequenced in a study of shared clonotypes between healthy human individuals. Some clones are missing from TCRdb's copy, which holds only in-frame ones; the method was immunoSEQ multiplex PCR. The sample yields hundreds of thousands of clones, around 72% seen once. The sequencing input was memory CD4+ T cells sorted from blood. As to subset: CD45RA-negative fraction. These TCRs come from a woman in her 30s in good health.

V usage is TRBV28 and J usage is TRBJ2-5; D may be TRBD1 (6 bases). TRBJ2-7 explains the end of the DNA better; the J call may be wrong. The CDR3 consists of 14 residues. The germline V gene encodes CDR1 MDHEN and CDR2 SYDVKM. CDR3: CASSAGTPSYEQYF. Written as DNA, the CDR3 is TGTGCCAGCAGTGCCGGGACACCCTCCTACGAGCAGTACTTC.

CDR3: CASSLDVGRLAKNIQYF. The DNA for the CDR3 is TGTGCCAGCAGCCTAGATGTAGGACGGCTAGCCAAAAACATTCAGTACTTC. The genes are TRBV6-4 and TRBJ2-4; no firm D call. The germline V gene encodes CDR1 MRHNA and CDR2 SNTAGT. This CDR3 is built from 17 residues. The V end was cut by 6 bases, the J end by 0 bases, with 18 bases between.

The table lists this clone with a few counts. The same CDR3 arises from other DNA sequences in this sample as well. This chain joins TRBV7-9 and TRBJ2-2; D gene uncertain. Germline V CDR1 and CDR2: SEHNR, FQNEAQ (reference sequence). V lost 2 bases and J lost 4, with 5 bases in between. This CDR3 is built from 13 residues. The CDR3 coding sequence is TGTGCCAGCAGCTTACGCGGCACCGGGGAGCTGTTTTTT. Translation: CASSLRGTGELFF.

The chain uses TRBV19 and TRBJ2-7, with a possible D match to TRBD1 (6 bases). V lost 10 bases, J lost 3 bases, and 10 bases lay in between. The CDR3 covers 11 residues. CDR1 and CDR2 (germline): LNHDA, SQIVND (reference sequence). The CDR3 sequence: CATTTGYEQYF. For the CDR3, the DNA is TGTGCCACTACGACAGGCTACGAGCAGTACTTC. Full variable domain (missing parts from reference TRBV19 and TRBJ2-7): DGGITQSPKYLFRKEGQNVTLSCEQNLNHDAMYWYRQDPGQGLRLIYYSQIVNDFQKGDIAEGYSVSREKKESFPLTVTSAQKNPTAFYLCATTTGYEQYFGPGTRLTVT.

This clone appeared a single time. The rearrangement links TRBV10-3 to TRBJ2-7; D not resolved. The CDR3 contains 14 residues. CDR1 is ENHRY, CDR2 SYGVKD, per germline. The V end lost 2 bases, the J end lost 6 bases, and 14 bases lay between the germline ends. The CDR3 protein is CAISEVAEAVEQYF. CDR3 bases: TGTGCCATCAGTGAGGTCGCGGAAGCTGTCGAGCAGTACTTC.

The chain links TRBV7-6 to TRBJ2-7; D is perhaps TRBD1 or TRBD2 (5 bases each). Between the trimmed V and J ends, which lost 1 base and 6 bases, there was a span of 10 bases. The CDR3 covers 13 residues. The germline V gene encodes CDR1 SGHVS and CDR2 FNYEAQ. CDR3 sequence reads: CASSLERGVEQYF. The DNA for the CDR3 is TGTGCCAGCAGCTTAGAGCGAGGGGTCGAGCAGTACTTC.

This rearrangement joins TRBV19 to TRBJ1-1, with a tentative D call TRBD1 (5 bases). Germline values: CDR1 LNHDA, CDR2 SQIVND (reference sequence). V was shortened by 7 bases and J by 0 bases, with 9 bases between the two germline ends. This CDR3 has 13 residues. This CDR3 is CASKTELNTEAFF. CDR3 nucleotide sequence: TGTGCCAGTAAGACAGAGCTGAACACTGAAGCTTTCTTT.

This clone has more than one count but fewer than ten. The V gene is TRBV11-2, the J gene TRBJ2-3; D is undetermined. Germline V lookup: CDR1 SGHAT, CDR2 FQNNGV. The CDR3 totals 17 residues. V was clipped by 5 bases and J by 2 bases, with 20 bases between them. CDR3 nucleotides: TGTGCCAGCAGCCGATACACGGGTGGAAGGGTCACAGATACGCAGTATTTT. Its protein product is CASSRYTGGRVTDTQYF.

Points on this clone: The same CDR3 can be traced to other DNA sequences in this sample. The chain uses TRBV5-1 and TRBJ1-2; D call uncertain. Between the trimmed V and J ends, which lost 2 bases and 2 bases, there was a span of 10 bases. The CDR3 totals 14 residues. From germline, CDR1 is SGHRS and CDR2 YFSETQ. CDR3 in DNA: TGCGCCAGCAGCTTAGGGCAGGCGAACTATGGCTACACCTTC. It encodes CASSLGQANYGYTF.

The CDR3 region is CASSFGGSLNTGELFF. In DNA, the CDR3 is TGTGCCAGCAGCTTCGGAGGGAGTCTGAACACCGGGGAGCTGTTTTTT. The rearrangement joins TRBV7-9 to TRBJ2-2, with D perhaps matching TRBD2 (6 bases). The CDR3 is 16 residues long. Germline CDR1 and CDR2: SEHNR and FQNEAQ (reference sequence). V lost 3 bases and J 1 base, leaving 12 bases between the germline ends.

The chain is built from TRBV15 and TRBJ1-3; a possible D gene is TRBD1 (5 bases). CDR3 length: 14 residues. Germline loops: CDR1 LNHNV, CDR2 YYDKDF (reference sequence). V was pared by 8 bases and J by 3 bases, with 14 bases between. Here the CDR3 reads CATDAGQGGNTIYF. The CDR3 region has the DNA TGTGCCACCGATGCAGGGCAGGGTGGAAACACCATATATTTT.

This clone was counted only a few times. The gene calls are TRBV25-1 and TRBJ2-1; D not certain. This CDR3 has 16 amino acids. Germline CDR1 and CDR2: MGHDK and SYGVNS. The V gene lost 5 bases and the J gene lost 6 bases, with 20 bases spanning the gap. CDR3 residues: CASSPSSSGGVNEQFF. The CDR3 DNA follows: TGTGCCAGCAGTCCAAGTTCCTCCGGTGGGGTCAATGAGCAGTTCTTC.

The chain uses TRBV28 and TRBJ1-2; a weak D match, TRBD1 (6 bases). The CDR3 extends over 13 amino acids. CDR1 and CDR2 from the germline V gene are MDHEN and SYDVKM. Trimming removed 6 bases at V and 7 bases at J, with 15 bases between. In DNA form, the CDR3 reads TGTGCCAGCAGCCTCCGGGACAACGCTGGCTACACCTTC. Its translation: CASSLRDNAGYTF.

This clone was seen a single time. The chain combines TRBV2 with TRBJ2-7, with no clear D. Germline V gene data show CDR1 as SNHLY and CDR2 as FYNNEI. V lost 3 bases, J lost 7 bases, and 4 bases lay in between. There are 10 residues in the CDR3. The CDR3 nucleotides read TGTGCCAGCAGTGACCGGGAGCAGTACTTC. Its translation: CASSDREQYF.

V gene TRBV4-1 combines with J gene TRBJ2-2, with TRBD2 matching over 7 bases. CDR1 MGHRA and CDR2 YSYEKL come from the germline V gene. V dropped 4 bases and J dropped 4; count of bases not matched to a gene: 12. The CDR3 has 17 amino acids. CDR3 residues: CASSLTTSRSGTGELFF. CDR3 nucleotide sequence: TGCGCCAGCAGCCTCACGACTAGCCGGTCGGGCACCGGGGAGCTGTTTTTT.

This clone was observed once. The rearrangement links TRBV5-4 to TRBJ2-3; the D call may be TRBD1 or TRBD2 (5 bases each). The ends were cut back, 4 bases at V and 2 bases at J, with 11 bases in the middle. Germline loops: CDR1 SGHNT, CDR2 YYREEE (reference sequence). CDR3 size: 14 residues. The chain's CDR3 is CASSTGPPTDTQYF. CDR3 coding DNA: TGTGCCAGCAGCACGGGACCACCCACAGATACGCAGTATTTT.

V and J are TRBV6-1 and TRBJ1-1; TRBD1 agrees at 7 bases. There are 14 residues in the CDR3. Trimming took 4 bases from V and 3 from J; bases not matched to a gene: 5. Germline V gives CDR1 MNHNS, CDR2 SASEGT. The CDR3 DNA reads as TGTGCCAGCAGTGCGGACAGGAGCCACACTGAAGCTTTCTTT. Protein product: CASSADRSHTEAFF.

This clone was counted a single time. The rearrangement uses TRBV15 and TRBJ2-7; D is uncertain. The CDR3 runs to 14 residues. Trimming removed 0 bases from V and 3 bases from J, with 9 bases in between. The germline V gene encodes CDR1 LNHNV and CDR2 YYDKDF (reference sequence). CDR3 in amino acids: CATSRDLVSYEQYF. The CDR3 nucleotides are TGTGCCACCAGCAGAGATTTGGTCAGCTACGAGCAGTACTTC.

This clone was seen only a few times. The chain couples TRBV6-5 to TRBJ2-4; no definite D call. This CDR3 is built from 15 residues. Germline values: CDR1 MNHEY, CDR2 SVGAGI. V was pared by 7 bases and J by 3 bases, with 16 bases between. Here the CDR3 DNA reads TGTGCCAGCAAACCCCACTCGATGGGCAAAAACATTCAGTACTTC. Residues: CASKPHSMGKNIQYF.